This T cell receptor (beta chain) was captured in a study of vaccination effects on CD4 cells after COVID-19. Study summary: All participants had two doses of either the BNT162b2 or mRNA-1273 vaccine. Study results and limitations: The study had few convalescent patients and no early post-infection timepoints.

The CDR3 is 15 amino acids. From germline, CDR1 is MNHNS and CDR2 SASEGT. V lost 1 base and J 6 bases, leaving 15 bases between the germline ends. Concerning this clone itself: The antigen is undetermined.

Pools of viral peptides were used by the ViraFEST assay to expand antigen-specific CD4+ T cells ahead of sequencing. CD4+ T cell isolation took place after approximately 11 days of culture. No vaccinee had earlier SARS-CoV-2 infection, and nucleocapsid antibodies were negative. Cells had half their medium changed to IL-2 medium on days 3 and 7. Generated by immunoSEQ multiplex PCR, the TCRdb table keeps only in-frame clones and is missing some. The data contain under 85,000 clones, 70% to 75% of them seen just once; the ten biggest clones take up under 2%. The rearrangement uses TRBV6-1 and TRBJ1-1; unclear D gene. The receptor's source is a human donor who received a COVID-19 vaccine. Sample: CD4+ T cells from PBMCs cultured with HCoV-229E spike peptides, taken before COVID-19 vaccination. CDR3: CASSEDYSGKPEAFF. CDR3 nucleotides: TGTGCCAGCAGTGAAGACTACTCGGGGAAGCCTGAAGCTTTCTTT.